A single sample is the source of the 2 T cell receptor beta chains below, sequenced in a study of T cell changes during pregnancy in multiple sclerosis. The repertoire was sequenced with immunoSEQ multiplex PCR; TCRdb's copy has only in-frame clones and lacks some. The sample carries just over 35,000 clones, roughly 89% recorded once. The sample in question was CD4+ T cells from peripheral blood mononuclear cells, obtained after pregnancy. The receptors come from a female donor in good health, enrolled as a control in a pregnancy study.

V usage is TRBV5-4 and J usage is TRBJ2-2; TRBD2 aligns across 12 bases. There are 16 residues in the CDR3. Trimming cost V 2 bases and J 4 bases; bases outside gene matches: 3. Germline V gene sequence: CDR1 SGHNT, CDR2 YYREEE (reference sequence). The CDR3 here is CASSLGLAGLTGELFF. CDR3 bases: TGTGCCAGCAGCTTAGGACTAGCGGGACTCACCGGGGAGCTGTTTTTT. The full variable domain, rest sourced from reference TRBV5-4 and TRBJ2-2, is ETGVTQSPTHLIKTRGQQVTLRCSSQSGHNTVSWYQQALGQGPQFIFQYYREEENGRGNFPPRFSGLQFPNYSSELNVNALELDDSALYLCASSLGLAGLTGELFFGEGSRLTVL.

V and J are TRBV7-2 and TRBJ1-5; TRBD1 might be the D (5 bases). CDR1 is SGHTA and CDR2 is FQGNSA in the germline V gene. There are 17 residues in the CDR3. Trimming took 5 bases from V and 2 from J, leaving 19 bases between them. The CDR3 DNA follows: TGTGCCAGCAGCCGGGAGGGGCGCCTCCTCGGCAATCAGCCCCAGCATTTT. This gives the protein CASSREGRLLGNQPQHF.